The 24 T cell receptor beta chains listed next were all sequenced from one sample in a study of cytomegalovirus exposure and HLA in healthy donors. This PCR relied on a set of 60 Vbeta primers and 13 Jbeta primers. Generated by immunoSEQ multiplex PCR, the TCRdb table keeps only in-frame clones and is missing some. Found here are about 160,000 clones, 82% of them singletons; the top ten hold more than 7%. The sample comprised PBMCs. These receptors all come from a male donor in good health and CMV-seropositive.

The rearrangement uses TRBV5-1 and TRBJ1-2, with 12 bases lining up with TRBD1. The germline V gene has CDR1 SGHRS and CDR2 YFSETQ. The trim removed 4 bases at V and 7 bases at J, leaving 5 bases unmatched. The CDR3 runs to 14 residues. CDR3 loop: CASSGGQGASGYTF. The CDR3, as DNA: TGCGCCAGCAGCGGGGGACAGGGGGCTTCTGGCTACACCTTC.

V and J are TRBV15 and TRBJ2-5; D not resolved. The CDR3 is 15 amino acids. The V end was cut by 1 base, the J end by 5 bases, with 14 bases between. Germline CDR1 and CDR2: LNHNV and YYDKDF (reference sequence). CDR3: CATSRGTTWPETQYF. In DNA, the CDR3 is TGTGCCACCAGCAGAGGTACCACCTGGCCGGAGACCCAGTACTTC.

This clone was recorded once. This CDR3 reads CASSPQGSSYEQYF. Written as DNA, the CDR3 is TGTGCCAGCAGCCCACAGGGTAGCTCCTACGAGCAGTACTTC. This chain connects TRBV9 to TRBJ2-7; TRBD1 is a possible D gene (6 bases). V shed 4 bases and J shed 0 bases, with 11 bases lying between them. The CDR3 has 14 amino acids. Germline loops: CDR1 SGDLS, CDR2 YYNGEE.

The rearrangement joins TRBV4-3 to TRBJ2-7; 7 bases align to TRBD1. Germline V gene data show CDR1 as LGHNA and CDR2 as YSLEER. V trimming: 3 bases; J trimming: 2 bases; junction bases outside the gene matches: 7. This CDR3 has 15 amino acids. The CDR3 nucleotides read TGCGCCAGCAGCCACCGGCAGGGACAGCCCTACGAGCAGTACTTC. As protein: CASSHRQGQPYEQYF.

This clone was counted only a few times. This chain uses TRBV18 with TRBJ2-1; TRBD2 might be the D (6 bases). Germline V CDR1 and CDR2: KGHSH, LQKENI. CDR3 size: 14 residues. V shed 6 bases and J shed 8 bases, with 17 bases lying between them. The CDR3 bases are TGTGCCAGCTCCCGCGGGGCGGGCGAAGATGAGCAGTTCTTC. Encoded protein: CASSRGAGEDEQFF.

The rearrangement links TRBV4-1 to TRBJ2-5, with 8 positions matching TRBD1. The CDR3 has 17 amino acids. The germline V gene has CDR1 MGHRA and CDR2 YSYEKL. Trimming took 4 bases from V and 5 from J; bases not matched to a gene: 15. DNA of the CDR3: TGCGCCAGCAGCCCAAGAGAGTTCGGGACAGGATCGGAGACCCAGTACTTC. It translates to CASSPREFGTGSETQYF.

This clone is a singleton in its sample. This sequence joins TRBV29-1 and TRBJ2-1; 7 bases fit TRBD1. The CDR3 has 13 residues. V shed 6 bases and J 4 bases; nucleotides not matched to a gene: 6. Germline V gives CDR1 SQVTM, CDR2 ANQGSEA. DNA for the CDR3: TGCAGCGTCCTGACAGGGACATACAATGAGCAGTTCTTC. Its protein product is CSVLTGTYNEQFF.

The rearrangement joins TRBV30 to TRBJ1-5; 8 positions match TRBD1. This CDR3 spans 13 amino acids. CDR1 and CDR2 from the germline V gene are GTSNPN and SVGIG (reference sequence). With V trimmed by 5 bases and J by 6 bases, 6 bases remained unmatched. CDR3 in amino acids: CAWAGQGGQPQHF. The DNA of the CDR3 is TGTGCCTGGGCCGGACAGGGAGGTCAGCCCCAGCATTTT.

This clone was counted a few times. The chain employs TRBV20-1 and TRBJ1-3; D remains ambiguous. V shed 6 bases and J shed 3 bases, with 6 bases lying between them. This CDR3 has 11 residues. CDR1 DFQATT and CDR2 SNEGSKA come from the germline V gene (reference sequence). The CDR3 reads CSAAGGNTIYF. CDR3 DNA: TGCAGTGCGGCGGGTGGAAACACCATATATTTT.

V gene TRBV15 combines with J gene TRBJ1-5, with 10 bases lining up with TRBD1. The CDR3 totals 14 residues. CDR1 LNHNV and CDR2 YYDKDF come from the germline V gene (reference sequence). V lost 4 bases, J lost 7 bases, and 4 bases stayed unmatched. CDR3 in DNA: TGTGCCACCAGCACCGACAGGGGGCAACAGCCCCAGCATTTT. Translating it yields CATSTDRGQQPQHF.

This clone was counted a few times. The rearrangement joins TRBV29-1 to TRBJ1-4; TRBD1 aligns across 11 bases. CDR3 size: 13 residues. The germline gives CDR1 SQVTM, CDR2 ANQGSEA. J lost 10 bases, V lost 4 bases, and 5 bases had no gene match. Written as DNA, the CDR3 is TGCAGCGTTGTGGACAGGGGGCTCGGAAAACTGTTTTTT. It codes for CSVVDRGLGKLFF.

The V gene is TRBV5-5, the J gene TRBJ2-7; perhaps TRBD1 as D (7 bases). This CDR3 comprises 14 residues. CDR1 and CDR2 (germline): SGHKS, YYEKEE (reference sequence). The V end lost 0 bases, the J end lost 4 bases, and 11 bases lay between the germline ends. CDR3 loop: CASSLGQGGYEQYF. The CDR3 DNA reads TGTGCCAGCAGCTTGGGACAGGGAGGTTACGAGCAGTACTTC.

This chain connects TRBV5-8 to TRBJ2-1; 10 bases align to TRBD2. This CDR3 is 15 amino acids long. CDR1 SGHTS and CDR2 YDEGEE come from the germline V gene. Germline trimming cut 0 bases from V and 7 bases from J; bases unmatched to any gene: 4. In DNA, the CDR3 is TGTGCCAGCAGCTTGGAACTAGCGGGGTGGAATGAGCAGTTCTTC. It specifies CASSLELAGWNEQFF.

This sequence joins TRBV18 and TRBJ2-7; maybe TRBD1 (6 bases). The germline V gene has CDR1 KGHSH and CDR2 LQKENI. The CDR3 is 16 amino acids. V lost 3 bases and J 2 bases, leaving 17 bases between the germline ends. This CDR3 is CASSPFDRPPTYEQYF. CDR3 nucleotide sequence: TGTGCCAGCTCACCCTTCGACAGGCCCCCCACCTACGAGCAGTACTTC.

The chain combines TRBV4-3 with TRBJ2-7; D is perhaps TRBD1 (6 bases). From germline, CDR1 is LGHNA and CDR2 YSLEER. The CDR3 extends over 16 amino acids. Trimming took off 0 bases at V and 5 bases at J, with 17 bases between the two ends. The CDR3 here is CASSQERGSGAHEQYF. The CDR3 DNA sequence: TGCGCCAGCAGCCAAGAAAGGGGCTCAGGGGCCCACGAGCAGTACTTC.

The chain joins TRBV30 to TRBJ1-2, with 8 nucleotides matching TRBD1. Germline CDR1 and CDR2: GTSNPN and SVGIG (reference sequence). The CDR3 loop spans 14 amino acids. V shed 2 bases and J 2 bases; nucleotides not matched to a gene: 4. The CDR3 spells CAWSYGTGNYGYTF. The DNA of the CDR3 is TGTGCCTGGAGTTACGGGACAGGCAACTATGGCTACACCTTC.

The genes are TRBV13 and TRBJ2-3; 7 nucleotides match TRBD1. Looked up from germline, CDR1 is PRHDT and CDR2 is FYEKMQ (reference sequence). The CDR3 has 14 amino acids. J lost 2 bases, V lost 3 bases, and 2 bases had no gene match. For the CDR3, the DNA is TGTGCCAGCAGCTTCGGACAGGACACAGATACGCAGTATTTT. Translating gives CASSFGQDTDTQYF.

This clone showed up just a few times. This rearrangement joins TRBV4-1 to TRBJ1-6; no clear D gene. V was cut by 3 bases and J by 6 bases, with 3 bases left in between. Germline loops: CDR1 MGHRA, CDR2 YSYEKL. This CDR3 comprises 12 residues. The CDR3 here is CASSQRNSPLHF. The DNA for the CDR3 is TGCGCCAGCAGCCAGCGTAATTCACCCCTCCACTTT.

This clone has only one observation. This sample includes further DNA sequences coding for the same CDR3. The rearrangement joins TRBV7-2 to TRBJ1-5, with D possibly matching TRBD1 (6 bases). V was trimmed by 1 base and J by 0 bases, leaving 7 bases between them. The CDR3 length is 15 residues. Germline V lookup: CDR1 SGHTA, CDR2 FQGNSA. The CDR3 DNA reads as TGTGCCAGCAGCTTAGGCAGGGGTAGCAATCAGCCCCAGCATTTT. Its protein product is CASSLGRGSNQPQHF.

The count of this clone is one. This chain joins TRBV7-2 and TRBJ2-7; 9 bases agree with TRBD1. The CDR3 has 18 residues. V dropped 3 bases and J dropped 2; count of bases not matched to a gene: 14. Germline assignment: CDR1 SGHTA and CDR2 FQGNSA. The CDR3 loop is CASSFFISVGTGPYEQYF. The CDR3 region has the DNA TGTGCCAGCAGCTTTTTTATATCGGTTGGGACAGGGCCCTACGAGCAGTACTTC.

The V and J genes are TRBV28 and TRBJ2-3, with 7 bases identical to TRBD2. V lost 9 bases, J lost 2 bases, and 14 bases stayed unmatched. The germline gives CDR1 MDHEN, CDR2 SYDVKM. This CDR3 has 16 residues. As DNA, the CDR3 is TGTGCCAGGCTACAAGGGGCGGGAGACCTCACAGATACGCAGTATTTT. This gives the protein CARLQGAGDLTDTQYF.

The chain combines TRBV15 with TRBJ2-7; TRBD2 matches at 9 bases. This CDR3 comprises 15 residues. Germline V CDR1 and CDR2: LNHNV, YYDKDF (reference sequence). Germline trimming cut 5 bases from V and 1 base from J; bases unmatched to any gene: 6. CDR3 nucleotide sequence: TGTGCCACCAGCGGCGGGGGGGGGACTTCCTACGAGCAGTACTTC. As protein: CATSGGGGTSYEQYF.

V gene TRBV5-1 combines with J gene TRBJ2-2; no clear D. This CDR3 is 16 amino acids long. Trimming took 1 base from V and 1 from J, leaving 11 bases between them. The germline V gene encodes CDR1 SGHRS and CDR2 YFSETQ. The CDR3 sequence: CASSLRQAGNTGELFF. The CDR3 nucleotides read TGCGCCAGCAGCTTGAGGCAGGCCGGGAACACCGGGGAGCTGTTTTTT.

A single count supports this clone. The CDR3 reads CASGDNTGELFF. CDR3 nucleotide sequence: TGTGCCAGCGGAGATAACACCGGGGAGCTGTTTTTT. The rearrangement uses TRBV6-4 and TRBJ2-2, with D uncertain. The CDR3 runs to 12 residues. CDR1 is MRHNA, CDR2 SNTAGT, per germline. V was cut by 8 bases and J by 2 bases, with 6 bases left in between.